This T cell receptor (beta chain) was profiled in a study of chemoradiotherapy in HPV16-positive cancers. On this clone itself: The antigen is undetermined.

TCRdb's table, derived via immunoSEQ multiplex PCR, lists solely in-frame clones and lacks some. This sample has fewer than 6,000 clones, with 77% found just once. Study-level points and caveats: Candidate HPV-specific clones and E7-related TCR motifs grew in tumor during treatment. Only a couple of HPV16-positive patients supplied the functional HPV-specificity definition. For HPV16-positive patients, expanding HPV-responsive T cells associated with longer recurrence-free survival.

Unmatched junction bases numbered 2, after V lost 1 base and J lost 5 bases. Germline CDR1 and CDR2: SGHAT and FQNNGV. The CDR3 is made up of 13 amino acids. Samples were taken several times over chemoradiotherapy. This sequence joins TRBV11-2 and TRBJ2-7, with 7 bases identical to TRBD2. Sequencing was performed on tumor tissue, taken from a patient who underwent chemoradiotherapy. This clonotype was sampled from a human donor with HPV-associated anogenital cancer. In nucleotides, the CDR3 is TGTGCCAGCAGCTTAGGGCTAGCGGACGAGCAGTACTTC. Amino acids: CASSLGLADEQYF.